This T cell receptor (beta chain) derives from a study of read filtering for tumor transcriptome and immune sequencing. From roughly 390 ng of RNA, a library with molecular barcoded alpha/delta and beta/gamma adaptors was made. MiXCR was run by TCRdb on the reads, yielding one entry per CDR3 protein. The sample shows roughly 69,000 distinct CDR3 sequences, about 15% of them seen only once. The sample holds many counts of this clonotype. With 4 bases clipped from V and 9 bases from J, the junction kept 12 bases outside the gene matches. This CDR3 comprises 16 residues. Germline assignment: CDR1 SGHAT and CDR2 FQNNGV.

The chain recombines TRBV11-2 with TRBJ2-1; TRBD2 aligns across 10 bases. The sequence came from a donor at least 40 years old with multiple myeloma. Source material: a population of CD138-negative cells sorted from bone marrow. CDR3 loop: CASSYLGRTSGGEQFF. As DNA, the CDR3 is TGTGCCAGCAGCTATTTAGGGCGGACTAGCGGAGGTGAGCAGTTCTTC.